This record looks at one T cell receptor (beta chain) sequence and its context. TCRdb's copy holds only in-frame clones and misses some; the assay was immunoSEQ multiplex PCR. In the table there are 2,500,000 or so clones, approximately 93% of which are singletons. The entry originates in a study of shared clonotypes between healthy human individuals. Trimming took off 9 bases at V and 0 bases at J, with 10 bases between the two ends. The CDR3 length is 13 residues. Germline V gene lookup returns CDR1 WNHNN and CDR2 SYGVQD (reference sequence). The chain links TRBV10-1 to TRBJ2-3, with D unclear. The receptor's source is a young man in good health. Some clones in this sample may be carry-over from other donors' samples. Sequenced sample: naive CD4+ T cells from PBMCs. Regarding subset: CD45RA+ positively selected. The DNA of the CDR3 is TGCGCCAGTCGGTTCAAGAGCACAGATACGCAGTATTTT. Translating gives CASRFKSTDTQYF.